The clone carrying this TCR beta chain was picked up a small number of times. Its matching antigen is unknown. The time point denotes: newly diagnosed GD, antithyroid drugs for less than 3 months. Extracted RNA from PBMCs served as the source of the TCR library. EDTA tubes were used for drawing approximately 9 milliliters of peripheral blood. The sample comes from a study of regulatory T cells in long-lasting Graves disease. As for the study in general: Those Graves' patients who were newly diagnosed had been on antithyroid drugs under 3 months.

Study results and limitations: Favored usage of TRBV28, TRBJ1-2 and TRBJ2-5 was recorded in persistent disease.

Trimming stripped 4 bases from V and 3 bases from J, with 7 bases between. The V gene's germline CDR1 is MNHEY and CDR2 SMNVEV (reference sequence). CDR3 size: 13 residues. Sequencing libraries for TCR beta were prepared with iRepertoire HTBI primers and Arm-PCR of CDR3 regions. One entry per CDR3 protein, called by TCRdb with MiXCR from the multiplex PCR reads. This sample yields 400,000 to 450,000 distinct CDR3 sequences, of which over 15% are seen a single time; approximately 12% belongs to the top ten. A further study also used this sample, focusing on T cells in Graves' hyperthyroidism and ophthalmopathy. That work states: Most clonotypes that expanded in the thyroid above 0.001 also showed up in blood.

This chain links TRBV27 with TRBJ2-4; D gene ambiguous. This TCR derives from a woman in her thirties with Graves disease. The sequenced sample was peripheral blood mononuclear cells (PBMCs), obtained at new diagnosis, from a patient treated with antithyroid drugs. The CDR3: CASSSRSKNIQYF. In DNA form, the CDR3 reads TGTGCCAGCAGTTCCCGCAGCAAAAACATTCAGTACTTC.